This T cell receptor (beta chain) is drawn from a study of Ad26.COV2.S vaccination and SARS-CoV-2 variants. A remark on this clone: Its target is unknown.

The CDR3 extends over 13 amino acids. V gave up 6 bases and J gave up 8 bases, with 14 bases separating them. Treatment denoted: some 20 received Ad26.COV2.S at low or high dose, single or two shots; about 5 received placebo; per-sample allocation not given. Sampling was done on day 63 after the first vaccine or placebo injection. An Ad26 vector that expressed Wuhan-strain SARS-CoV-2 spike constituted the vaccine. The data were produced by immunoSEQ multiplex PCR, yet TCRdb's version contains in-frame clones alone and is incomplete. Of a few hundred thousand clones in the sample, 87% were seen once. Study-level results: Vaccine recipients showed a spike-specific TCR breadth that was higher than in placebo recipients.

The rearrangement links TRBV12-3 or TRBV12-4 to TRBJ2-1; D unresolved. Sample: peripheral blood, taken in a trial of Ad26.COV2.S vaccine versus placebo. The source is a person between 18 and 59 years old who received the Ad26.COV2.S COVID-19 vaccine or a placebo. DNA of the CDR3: TGTGCCAGCAGCCCCTTAAGTCGGGATGAGCAGTTCTTC. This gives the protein CASSPLSRDEQFF.